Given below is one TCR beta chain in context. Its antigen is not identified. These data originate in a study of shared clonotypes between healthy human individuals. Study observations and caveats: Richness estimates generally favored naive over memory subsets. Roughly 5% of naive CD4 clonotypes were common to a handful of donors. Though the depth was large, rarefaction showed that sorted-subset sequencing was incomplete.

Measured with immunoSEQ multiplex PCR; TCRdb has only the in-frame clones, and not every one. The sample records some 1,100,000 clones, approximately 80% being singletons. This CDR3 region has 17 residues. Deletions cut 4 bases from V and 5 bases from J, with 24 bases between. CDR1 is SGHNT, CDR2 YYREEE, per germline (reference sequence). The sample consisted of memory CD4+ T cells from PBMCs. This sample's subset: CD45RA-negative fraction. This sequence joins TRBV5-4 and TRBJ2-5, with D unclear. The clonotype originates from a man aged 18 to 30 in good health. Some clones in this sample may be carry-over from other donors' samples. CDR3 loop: CASSLGSAVSVGETQYF. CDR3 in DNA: TGTGCCAGCAGCCTTGGTTCGGCAGTTAGTGTTGGGGAGACCCAGTACTTC.